Sequencing of this T cell receptor (beta chain) was carried out in a study of regulatory T cells in long-lasting Graves disease. This clonotype was recorded many times. The sample's time point: newly diagnosed GD, antithyroid drugs for less than 3 months. PBMCs were the source of the RNA used for TCR sequencing. The CDR3 runs 15 residues. V was cut by 6 bases and J by 4 bases, with 16 bases left in between. With iRepertoire HTBI primers and Arm-PCR of CDR3 regions, TCR beta libraries were built. TCRdb independently ran MiXCR on the multiplex PCR reads; one entry per CDR3 protein. The sample carries approximately 540,000 distinct CDR3 sequences, about 12% recorded once. The sample was also linked to a second study, of T cells in Graves' hyperthyroidism and ophthalmopathy.

V and J are TRBV12-3 or TRBV12-4 and TRBJ1-5; possible D gene TRBD1, 6 bases. The sample consisted of peripheral blood mononuclear cells (PBMCs), taken at new diagnosis, from a patient treated with antithyroid drugs. The TCR was taken from a woman younger than 45 with Graves disease. DNA for the CDR3: TGTGCCAGCAGAGATGGACAGAACCGTAATCAGCCCCAGCATTTT. It is translated as CASRDGQNRNQPQHF.